The clone carrying this TCR beta chain occurred a few times. Its antigen is currently unknown. Germline V gene data show CDR1 as LNHDA and CDR2 as SQIVND (reference sequence). With V trimmed by 5 bases and J by 4 bases, 9 bases remained unmatched. The CDR3 loop spans 15 amino acids. The sample comes from a study of cytomegalovirus exposure and HLA in healthy donors. Whole-study findings and limits: The study found most TCR sequences rare, yet found some public TCRs in many donors.

Assay: immunoSEQ multiplex PCR; the TCRdb copy retains only in-frame clones and omits some. This table has 90,000 to 140,000 clones, roughly nine tenths appearing once. The specimen sequenced was PBMCs. The sequence derives from a woman aged 18-29 years in good health and CMV-seropositive. This chain uses TRBV19 with TRBJ2-7; 9 bases align to TRBD1. The CDR3 region has the DNA TGTGCCAGTAGTGAGACCGGACAGGGGAATTACGAGCAGTACTTC. This codes for CASSETGQGNYEQYF.